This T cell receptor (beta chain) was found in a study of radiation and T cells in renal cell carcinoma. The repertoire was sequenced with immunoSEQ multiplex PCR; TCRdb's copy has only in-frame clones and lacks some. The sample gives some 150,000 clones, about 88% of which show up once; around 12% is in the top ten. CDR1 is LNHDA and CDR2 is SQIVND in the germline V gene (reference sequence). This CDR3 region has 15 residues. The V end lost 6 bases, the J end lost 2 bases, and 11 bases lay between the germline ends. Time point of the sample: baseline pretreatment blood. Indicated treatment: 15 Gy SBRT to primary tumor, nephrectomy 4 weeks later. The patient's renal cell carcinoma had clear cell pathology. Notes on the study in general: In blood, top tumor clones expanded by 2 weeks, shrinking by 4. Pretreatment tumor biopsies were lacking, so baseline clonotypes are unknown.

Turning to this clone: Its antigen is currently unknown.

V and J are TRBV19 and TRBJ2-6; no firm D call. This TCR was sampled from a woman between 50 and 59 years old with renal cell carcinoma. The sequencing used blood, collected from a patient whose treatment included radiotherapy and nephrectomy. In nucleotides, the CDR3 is TGTGCCAGTAGCCGTGTGGAAGCTGGGGCCAACGTCCTGACTTTC. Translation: CASSRVEAGANVLTF.